This entry concerns a single T cell receptor (beta chain). The antigen remains unidentified. The sample is drawn from a study of CD8+CD57+ T cells in acquired aplastic anemia. Study-wide context: As sequenced from healthy donors, CD4+ cells averaged roughly 10 million reads.

Unmatched junction bases numbered 7, after V lost 6 bases and J lost 4 bases. In germline, CDR1 is LNHDA, CDR2 SQIVND (reference sequence). This CDR3 is 14 amino acids long. Profiling of TCR beta VDJ combinations and CDR3 sequences used genomic DNA as template. TCRdb processed the reads anew with MiXCR; each CDR3 protein has one entry. This sample yields about 42,000 distinct CDR3 sequences, of which roughly 65% are seen a single time; roughly a quarter belongs to the top ten. Study observations and caveats: Simpson's diversity of CD8+ cells was not significantly different in patients compared with controls.

The clonotype originates from a human donor in good health, serving as a control. The V call is TRBV19, the J call TRBJ1-2, with 8 bases matching TRBD1. The specimen sequenced was sorted CD4+, CD8+, or CD8+CD57+ T cells (not recorded which) from PBMCs. This CDR3 is CASSNAGTGYGYTF. CDR3 sequence (DNA): TGTGCCAGTAGCAACGCCGGGACAGGCTATGGCTACACCTTC.